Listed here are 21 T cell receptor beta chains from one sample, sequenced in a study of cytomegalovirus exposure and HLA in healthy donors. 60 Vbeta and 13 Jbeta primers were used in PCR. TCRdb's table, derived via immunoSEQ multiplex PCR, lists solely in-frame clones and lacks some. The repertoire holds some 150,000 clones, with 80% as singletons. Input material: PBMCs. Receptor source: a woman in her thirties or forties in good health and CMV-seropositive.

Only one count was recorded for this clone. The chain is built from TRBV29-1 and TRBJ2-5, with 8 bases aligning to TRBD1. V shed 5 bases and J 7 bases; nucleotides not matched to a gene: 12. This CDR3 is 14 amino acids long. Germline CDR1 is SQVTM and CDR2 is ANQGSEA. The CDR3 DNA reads TGCAGCGTTAGGGACAGGCAGCCACGGGGGACCCAGTACTTC. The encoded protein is CSVRDRQPRGTQYF.

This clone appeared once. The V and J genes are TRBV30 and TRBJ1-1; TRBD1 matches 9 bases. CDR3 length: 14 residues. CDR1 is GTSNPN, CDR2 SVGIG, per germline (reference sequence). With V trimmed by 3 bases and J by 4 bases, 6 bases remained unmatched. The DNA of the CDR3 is TGTGCCTGGAGGAGGACAGGGGCCAGCACTGAAGCTTTCTTT. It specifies CAWRRTGASTEAFF.

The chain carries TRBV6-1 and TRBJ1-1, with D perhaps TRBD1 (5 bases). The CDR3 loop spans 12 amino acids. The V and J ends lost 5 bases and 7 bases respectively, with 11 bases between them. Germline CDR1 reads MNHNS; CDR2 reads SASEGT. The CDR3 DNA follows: TGTGCCAGCAGTCATCGACAGCGTGAAGCTTTCTTT. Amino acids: CASSHRQREAFF.

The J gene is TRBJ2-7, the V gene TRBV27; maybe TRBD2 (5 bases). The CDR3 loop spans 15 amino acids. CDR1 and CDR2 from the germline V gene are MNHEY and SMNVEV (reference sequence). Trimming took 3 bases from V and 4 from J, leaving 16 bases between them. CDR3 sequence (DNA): TGTGCCAGCAGTTTTAAGACACTCGGCGGGTACGAGCAGTACTTC. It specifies CASSFKTLGGYEQYF.

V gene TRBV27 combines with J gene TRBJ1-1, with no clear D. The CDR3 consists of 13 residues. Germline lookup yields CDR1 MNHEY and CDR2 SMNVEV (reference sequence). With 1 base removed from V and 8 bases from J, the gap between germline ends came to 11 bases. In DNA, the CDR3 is TGTGCCAGCAGTTTATTTGGTCCAGGAGAAGCTTTCTTT. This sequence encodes CASSLFGPGEAFF.

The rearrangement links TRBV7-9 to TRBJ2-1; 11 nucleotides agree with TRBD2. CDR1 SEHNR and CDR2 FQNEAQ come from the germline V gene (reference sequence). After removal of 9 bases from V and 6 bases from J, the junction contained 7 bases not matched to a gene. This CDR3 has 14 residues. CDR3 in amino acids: CASSGRAEVNEQFF. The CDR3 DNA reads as TGTGCCAGTAGCGGGAGGGCCGAGGTCAATGAGCAGTTCTTC.

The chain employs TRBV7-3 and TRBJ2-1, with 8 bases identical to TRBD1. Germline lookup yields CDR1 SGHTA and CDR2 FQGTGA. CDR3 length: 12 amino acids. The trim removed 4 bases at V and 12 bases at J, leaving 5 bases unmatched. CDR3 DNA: TGTGCCAGCAGCTCCGGACAGGGACGGCAGTTCTTC. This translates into CASSSGQGRQFF.

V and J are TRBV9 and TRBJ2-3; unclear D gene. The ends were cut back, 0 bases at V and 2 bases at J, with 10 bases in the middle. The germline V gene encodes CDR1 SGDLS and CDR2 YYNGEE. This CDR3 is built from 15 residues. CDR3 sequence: CASSVGGEDTDTQYF. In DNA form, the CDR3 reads TGTGCCAGCAGCGTAGGAGGTGAGGACACAGATACGCAGTATTTT.

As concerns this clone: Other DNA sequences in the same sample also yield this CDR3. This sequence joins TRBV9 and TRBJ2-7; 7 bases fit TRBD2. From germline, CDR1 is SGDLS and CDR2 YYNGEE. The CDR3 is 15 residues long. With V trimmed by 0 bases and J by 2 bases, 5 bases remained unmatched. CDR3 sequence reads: CASSVGSSGTYEQYF. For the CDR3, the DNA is TGTGCCAGCAGCGTAGGTTCTAGCGGAACCTACGAGCAGTACTTC.

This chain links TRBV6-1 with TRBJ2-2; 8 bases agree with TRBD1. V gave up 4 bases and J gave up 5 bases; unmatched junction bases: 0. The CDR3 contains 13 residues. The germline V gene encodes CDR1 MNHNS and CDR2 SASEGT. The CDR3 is CASSGQGTGELFF. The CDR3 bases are TGTGCCAGCAGTGGACAGGGGACCGGGGAGCTGTTTTTT.

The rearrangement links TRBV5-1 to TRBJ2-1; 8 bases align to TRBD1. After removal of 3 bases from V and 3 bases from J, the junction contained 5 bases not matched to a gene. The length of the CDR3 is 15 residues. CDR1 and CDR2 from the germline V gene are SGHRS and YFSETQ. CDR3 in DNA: TGCGCCAGCAGCTCGGGACAGGCACACTACAATGAGCAGTTCTTC. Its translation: CASSSGQAHYNEQFF. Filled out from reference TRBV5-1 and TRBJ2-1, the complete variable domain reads KAGVTQTPRYLIKTRGQQVTLSCSPISGHRSVSWYQQTPGQGLQFLFEYFSETQRNKGNFPGRFSGRQFSNSRSEMNVSTLELGDSALYLCASSSGQAHYNEQFFGPGTRLTVL.

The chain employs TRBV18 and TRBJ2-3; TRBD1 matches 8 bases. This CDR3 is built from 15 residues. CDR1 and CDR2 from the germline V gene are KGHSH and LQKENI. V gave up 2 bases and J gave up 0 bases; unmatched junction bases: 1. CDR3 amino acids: CASSPNRGSTDTQYF. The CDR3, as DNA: TGTGCCAGCTCACCAAACAGGGGGAGCACAGATACGCAGTATTTT.

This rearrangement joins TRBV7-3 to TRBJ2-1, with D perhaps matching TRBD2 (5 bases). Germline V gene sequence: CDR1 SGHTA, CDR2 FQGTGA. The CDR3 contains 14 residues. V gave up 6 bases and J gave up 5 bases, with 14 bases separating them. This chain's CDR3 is CASRPTSDHNEQFF. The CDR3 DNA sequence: TGTGCCAGCAGACCCACTAGTGACCACAATGAGCAGTTCTTC.

The CDR3 DNA follows: TGTGCCAGCAGCCGGACTGTCCTCAGCACAGATACGCAGTATTTT. Its translation: CASSRTVLSTDTQYF. The chain combines TRBV7-6 with TRBJ2-3; D is possibly TRBD2 (5 bases). V lost 5 bases to trimming and J lost 0 bases, with 12 bases between them. The CDR3 is 15 amino acids. Germline loops: CDR1 SGHVS, CDR2 FNYEAQ.

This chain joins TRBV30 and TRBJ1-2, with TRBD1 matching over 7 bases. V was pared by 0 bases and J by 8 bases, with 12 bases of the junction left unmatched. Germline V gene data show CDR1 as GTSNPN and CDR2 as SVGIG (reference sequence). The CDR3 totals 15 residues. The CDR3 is CAWSVSATGSGGYTF. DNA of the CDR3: TGTGCCTGGAGTGTAAGCGCGACAGGGTCGGGCGGCTACACCTTC.

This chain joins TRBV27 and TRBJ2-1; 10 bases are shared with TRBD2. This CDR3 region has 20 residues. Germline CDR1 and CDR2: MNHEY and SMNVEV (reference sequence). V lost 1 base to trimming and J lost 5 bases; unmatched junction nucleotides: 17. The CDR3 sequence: CASSLFFGVASGRPNNEQFF. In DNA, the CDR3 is TGTGCCAGCAGTTTATTCTTTGGGGTGGCTAGCGGGAGACCGAACAATGAGCAGTTCTTC.

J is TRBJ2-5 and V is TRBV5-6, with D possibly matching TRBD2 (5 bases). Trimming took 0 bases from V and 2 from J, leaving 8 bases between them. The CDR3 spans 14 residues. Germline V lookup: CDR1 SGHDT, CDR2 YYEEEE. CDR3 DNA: TGTGCCAGCAGCTTGGTGGAGGTTCAAGAGACCCAGTACTTC. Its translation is CASSLVEVQETQYF.

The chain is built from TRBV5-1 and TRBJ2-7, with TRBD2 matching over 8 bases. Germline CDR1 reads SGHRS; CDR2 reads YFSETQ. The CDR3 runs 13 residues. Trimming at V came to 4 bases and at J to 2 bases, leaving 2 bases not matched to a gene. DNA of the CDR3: TGCGCCAGCAGCAGGACTAGCCCCTACGAGCAGTACTTC. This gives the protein CASSRTSPYEQYF.

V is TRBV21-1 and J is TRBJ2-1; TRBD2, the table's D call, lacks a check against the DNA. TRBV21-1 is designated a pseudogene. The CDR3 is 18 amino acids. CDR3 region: CASSNLPRTRETYNEQFF. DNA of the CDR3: TGTGCCAGCAGCAACCTACCCCGGACTAGGGAGACCTACAATGAGCAGTTCTTC.

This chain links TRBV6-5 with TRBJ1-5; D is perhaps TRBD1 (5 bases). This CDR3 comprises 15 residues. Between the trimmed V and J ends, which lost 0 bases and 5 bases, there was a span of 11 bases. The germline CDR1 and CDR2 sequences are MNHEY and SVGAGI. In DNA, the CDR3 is TGTGCCAGCAGTTACTCGTGGGGCGCTGATCAGCCCCAGCATTTT. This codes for CASSYSWGADQPQHF.

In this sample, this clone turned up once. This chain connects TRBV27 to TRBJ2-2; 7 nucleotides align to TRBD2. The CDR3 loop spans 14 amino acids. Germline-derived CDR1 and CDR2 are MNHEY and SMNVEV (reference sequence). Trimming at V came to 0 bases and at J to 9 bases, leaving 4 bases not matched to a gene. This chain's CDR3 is CASSLSGGVRELFF. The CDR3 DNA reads TGTGCCAGCAGTTTATCGGGGGGGGTCCGGGAGCTGTTTTTT.